This paragraph reports one TCR beta chain. The data stem from a study of Graves' ophthalmopathy and Graves' hyperthyroidism. Investigators amplified TCR beta CDR3 regions from RNA transcripts. Second-round multiplex PCR came after a first-round RT-PCR that employed HTBI primers. TCRdb used MiXCR to reprocess the multiplex PCR reads, holding one entry per CDR3 protein. The data contain hundreds of thousands of distinct CDR3 sequences, 20% to 25% of them singletons. V dropped 5 bases and J dropped 7 bases, with 8 bases sitting between them. Germline V gene lookup returns CDR1 MDHEN and CDR2 SYDVKM. This CDR3 region has 11 residues.

The origin of this receptor is a young woman with stable Graves' hyperthyroidism. Some clones in this sample may be carry-over from other donors' samples. J is TRBJ2-5 and V is TRBV28; the D call may be TRBD1 or TRBD2 (5 bases each). Sequences were obtained from peripheral blood. CDR3 in DNA: TGTGCCAGCAGTGGGGACGGGACCCAGTACTTC. It codes for CASSGDGTQYF.